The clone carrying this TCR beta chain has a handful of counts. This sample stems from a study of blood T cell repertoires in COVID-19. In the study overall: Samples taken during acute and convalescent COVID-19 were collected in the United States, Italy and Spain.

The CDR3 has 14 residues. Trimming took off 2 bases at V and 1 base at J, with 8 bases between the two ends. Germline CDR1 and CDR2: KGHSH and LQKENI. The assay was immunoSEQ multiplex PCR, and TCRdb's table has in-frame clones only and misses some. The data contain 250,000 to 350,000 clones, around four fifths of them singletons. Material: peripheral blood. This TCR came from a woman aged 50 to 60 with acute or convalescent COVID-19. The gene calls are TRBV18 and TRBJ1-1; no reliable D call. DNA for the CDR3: TGTGCCAGCTCACCATTTAACGGGAACACTGAAGCTTTCTTT. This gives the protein CASSPFNGNTEAFF.